This T cell receptor beta chain is from a study of breast tumors, draining lymph nodes, adjacent tissues. Study observations and caveats: Luminal-like breast cancer showed significantly greater tumor-nontumor repertoire similarity than basal-like breast cancer did.

Samples came from axillary lymph nodes draining the breast cancer. In TCRdb, the multiplex PCR reads were re-called with MiXCR into one record per CDR3 protein. The sample has about 200,000 distinct CDR3 sequences; less than 40% are singletons. Looked up from germline, CDR1 is LGHDT and CDR2 is YNNKEL (reference sequence). CDR3 length: 13 amino acids. Deletions cut 8 bases from V and 7 bases from J, with 14 bases between. This clonotype was recorded at least ten times. The antigen is not known. This sequence was found in a female donor with breast cancer. Some clones in this sample may be carry-over from other donors' samples. The sequenced material came from axillary lymph node tissue. This rearrangement joins TRBV3-1 to TRBJ1-4; tentatively, D is TRBD1 (5 bases). This CDR3 is CASDPGRGEKLFF. The CDR3 DNA reads TGTGCCAGCGACCCCGGAAGGGGTGAAAAACTGTTTTTT. The full variable domain, rest sourced from reference TRBV3-1 and TRBJ1-4, is DTAVSQTPKYLVTQMGNDKSIKCEQNLGHDTMYWYKQDSKKFLKIMFSYNNKELIINETVPNRFSPKSPDKAHLNLHINSLELGDSAVYFCASDPGRGEKLFFGSGTQLSVL.